These T cell receptor beta chains were read from a single sample in a study of blood T cell repertoires in COVID-19. Sequencing used immunoSEQ multiplex PCR; TCRdb keeps in-frame clones, though not all of them. The sample includes about 170,000 clones, roughly 84% of them seen just once. The sequenced sample consisted of peripheral blood. The receptors stem from a woman in her 70s with COVID-19, enrolled during active disease. Both conserved end residues are part of each CDR3. A D gene is named only where the DNA matches it firmly. Not every row has a clone size; where given, it reads once, few, many or a size class.

d_gene: -
j_gene: TRBJ1-1
v_gene: TRBV6-5
abundance: -
CDR3aa: CASSLAGLKNTEAFF
CDR3nt: TGTGCCAGCAGTTTGGCAGGGTTAAAGAACACTGAAGCTTTCTTT

d_gene: -
j_gene: TRBJ1-5
v_gene: TRBV5-1
abundance: -
CDR3aa: CASRGDTSNQPQHF
CDR3nt: TGCGCCAGCAGAGGGGATACATCCAATCAGCCCCAGCATTTT

d_gene: -
j_gene: TRBJ1-1
v_gene: TRBV28
abundance: -
CDR3aa: CASSPRTGNTEAFF
CDR3nt: TGTGCCAGCAGTCCACGAACAGGAAACACTGAAGCTTTCTTT

d_gene: -
j_gene: TRBJ1-2
v_gene: TRBV27
abundance: once
CDR3aa: CASSFLSGRNGNYGYTF
CDR3nt: TGTGCCAGCAGTTTCCTCTCGGGTCGGAATGGAAACTATGGCTACACCTTC

d_gene: -
j_gene: TRBJ2-6
v_gene: TRBV7-9
abundance: -
CDR3aa: CASSAGPGANVLTF
CDR3nt: TGTGCCAGCAGCGCGGGGCCCGGGGCCAACGTCCTGACTTTC

d_gene: TRBD1
j_gene: TRBJ1-1
v_gene: TRBV27
abundance: -
CDR3aa: CASSSSTGDRKAFF
CDR3nt: TGTGCCAGCAGTTCGTCGACAGGGGATAGGAAAGCTTTCTTT

d_gene: TRBD2
j_gene: TRBJ2-3
v_gene: TRBV9
abundance: -
CDR3aa: CASSLQRTSGSGVADTQYF
CDR3nt: TGTGCCAGCAGCCTCCAAAGGACTAGCGGGAGCGGAGTGGCAGATACGCAGTATTTT

d_gene: -
j_gene: TRBJ1-4
v_gene: TRBV4-1
abundance: many
CDR3aa: CASSQREDEKLFF
CDR3nt: TGCGCCAGCAGCCAGAGGGAAGACGAAAAACTGTTTTTT

d_gene: TRBD1
j_gene: TRBJ2-7
v_gene: TRBV11-3
abundance: -
CDR3aa: CASSRTGNYEQYF
CDR3nt: TGTGCCAGCAGCCGGACAGGAAACTACGAGCAGTACTTC

d_gene: TRBD1
j_gene: TRBJ1-6
v_gene: TRBV19
abundance: -
CDR3aa: CASSIQGQVNSPLHF
CDR3nt: TGTGCCAGTAGTATCCAGGGACAGGTTAATTCACCCCTCCACTTT

d_gene: -
j_gene: TRBJ2-1
v_gene: TRBV21-1
abundance: -
CDR3aa: CASSAGTSGKRFF
CDR3nt: TGTGCCAGCAGCGCGGGGACTAGCGGGAAACGGTTCTTC

d_gene: -
j_gene: TRBJ1-1
v_gene: TRBV19
abundance: -
CDR3aa: CASSIARGTEAFF
CDR3nt: TGTGCCAGTAGTATAGCAAGGGGTACTGAAGCTTTCTTT

d_gene: -
j_gene: TRBJ1-5
v_gene: TRBV28
abundance: -
CDR3aa: CYSGGNSNQPQHF
CDR3nt: TGTTACTCTGGGGGGAATAGCAATCAGCCCCAGCATTTT

d_gene: TRBD2
j_gene: TRBJ2-1
v_gene: TRBV6-5
abundance: -
CDR3aa: CASIKREGLGNEQFF
CDR3nt: TGTGCCAGCATAAAGCGGGAGGGCCTCGGCAATGAGCAGTTCTTC

d_gene: -
j_gene: TRBJ2-2
v_gene: TRBV29-1
abundance: -
CDR3aa: CSGQAQADTGELFF
CDR3nt: TGCAGCGGACAGGCCCAGGCAGACACCGGGGAGCTGTTTTTT

d_gene: -
j_gene: TRBJ1-1
v_gene: TRBV5-1
abundance: -
CDR3aa: CASSFQGNTEAFF
CDR3nt: TGCGCCAGCAGCTTCCAGGGAAACACTGAAGCTTTCTTT

d_gene: -
j_gene: TRBJ2-3
v_gene: TRBV20-1
abundance: -
CDR3aa: CSANIDAPQYF
CDR3nt: TGCAGTGCTAATATAGATGCTCCGCAGTATTTT

d_gene: -
j_gene: TRBJ1-4
v_gene: TRBV20-1
abundance: once
CDR3aa: CSASRGEKLFF
CDR3nt: TGCAGTGCTAGCCGCGGGGAAAAACTGTTTTTT

d_gene: TRBD2
j_gene: TRBJ2-1
v_gene: TRBV18
abundance: -
CDR3aa: CASSPAGEYNEQFF
CDR3nt: TGTGCCAGCTCACCTGCGGGGGAGTACAATGAGCAGTTCTTC

d_gene: -
j_gene: TRBJ1-2
v_gene: TRBV30
abundance: few
CDR3aa: CAWRSRLTNYGYTF
CDR3nt: TGTGCCTGGAGAAGCAGGCTTACTAACTATGGCTACACCTTC

d_gene: -
j_gene: TRBJ1-2
v_gene: TRBV28
abundance: many
CDR3aa: CASSLSRPPYGYTF
CDR3nt: TGTGCCAGCAGTTTATCCAGGCCCCCCTATGGCTACACCTTC

d_gene: -
j_gene: TRBJ1-1
v_gene: TRBV28
abundance: few
CDR3aa: CASSRRGQKAFF
CDR3nt: TGTGCCAGCAGCCGCCGAGGACAAAAAGCTTTCTTT

d_gene: TRBD1
j_gene: TRBJ1-1
v_gene: TRBV30
abundance: -
CDR3aa: CAWARDRMNTEAFF
CDR3nt: TGTGCCTGGGCCCGGGACAGGATGAACACTGAAGCTTTCTTT

d_gene: TRBD1
j_gene: TRBJ1-2
v_gene: TRBV2
abundance: -
CDR3aa: CASTPDRGLYGYTF
CDR3nt: TGTGCCAGCACCCCGGACAGGGGTCTCTATGGCTACACCTTC

d_gene: -
j_gene: TRBJ1-1
v_gene: TRBV30
abundance: once
CDR3aa: CAWTSSTGMGTEAFF
CDR3nt: TGTGCCTGGACTTCTTCTACCGGGATGGGCACTGAAGCTTTCTTT

d_gene: TRBD1
j_gene: TRBJ1-5
v_gene: TRBV10-3
abundance: -
CDR3aa: CAINDRVDQPQHF
CDR3nt: TGTGCCATCAACGACAGGGTTGATCAGCCCCAGCATTTT

d_gene: TRBD2
j_gene: TRBJ2-2
v_gene: TRBV5-1
abundance: -
CDR3aa: CASSLGQPGLVITGELFF
CDR3nt: TGCGCCAGCAGCTTGGGCCAGCCGGGACTAGTCATCACCGGGGAGCTGTTTTTT

d_gene: -
j_gene: TRBJ2-5
v_gene: TRBV5-6
abundance: -
CDR3aa: CASSLDTNQETQYF
CDR3nt: TGTGCCAGCAGCTTGGACACGAACCAAGAGACCCAGTACTTC

d_gene: -
j_gene: TRBJ1-6
v_gene: TRBV27
abundance: -
CDR3aa: CASSLNVGGSPLHF
CDR3nt: TGTGCCAGCAGTTTAAATGTGGGGGGGTCACCCCTCCACTTT

d_gene: TRBD2
j_gene: TRBJ2-2
v_gene: TRBV28
abundance: -
CDR3aa: CASSPSGRNTGELFF
CDR3nt: TGTGCCAGCAGTCCAAGCGGGAGGAACACCGGGGAGCTGTTTTTT

d_gene: -
j_gene: TRBJ1-3
v_gene: TRBV4-2
abundance: -
CDR3aa: CASSQVAGNTIYF
CDR3nt: TGTGCCAGCAGCCAAGTTGCGGGAAACACCATATATTTT

d_gene: TRBD1
j_gene: TRBJ1-4
v_gene: TRBV6-4
abundance: -
CDR3aa: CASSFKTGYTEKLFF
CDR3nt: TGTGCCAGCAGTTTCAAGACAGGGTATACCGAAAAACTGTTTTTT

d_gene: -
j_gene: TRBJ2-6
v_gene: TRBV18
abundance: -
CDR3aa: CASSLDLAGANVLTF
CDR3nt: TGTGCCAGCTCTCTGGACTTAGCTGGGGCCAACGTCCTGACTTTC

d_gene: -
j_gene: TRBJ2-2
v_gene: TRBV28
abundance: -
CDR3aa: CASRRPLGNTGELFF
CDR3nt: TGTGCCAGCAGGCGACCACTAGGTAACACCGGGGAGCTGTTTTTT

d_gene: TRBD1
j_gene: TRBJ2-1
v_gene: TRBV6-5
abundance: -
CDR3aa: CASSPGTAIYNEQFF
CDR3nt: TGTGCCAGCAGCCCCGGGACAGCAATCTACAATGAGCAGTTCTTC

d_gene: -
j_gene: TRBJ1-2
v_gene: TRBV12-5
abundance: -
CDR3aa: CASGLSTDGYTF
CDR3nt: TGTGCTAGTGGTTTGTCGACAGACGGCTACACCTTC

d_gene: -
j_gene: TRBJ1-6
v_gene: TRBV28
abundance: -
CDR3aa: CASRGTNSPLHF
CDR3nt: TGTGCCAGCAGGGGGACAAATTCACCCCTCCACTTT

d_gene: TRBD2
j_gene: TRBJ2-7
v_gene: TRBV18
abundance: -
CDR3aa: CASSPRGGSPTYEQYF
CDR3nt: TGTGCCAGCTCACCACGGGGCGGGAGCCCAACCTACGAGCAGTACTTC

d_gene: -
j_gene: TRBJ1-2
v_gene: TRBV28
abundance: -
CDR3aa: CASRTTVNYGYTF
CDR3nt: TGTGCCAGCAGAACGACAGTAAACTATGGCTACACCTTC

d_gene: -
j_gene: TRBJ1-2
v_gene: TRBV15
abundance: -
CDR3aa: CATSNREADGYTF
CDR3nt: TGTGCCACCAGCAACCGGGAGGCAGATGGCTACACCTTC

d_gene: TRBD1
j_gene: TRBJ2-7
v_gene: TRBV5-5
abundance: -
CDR3aa: CASSYRQGSISREQYF
CDR3nt: TGTGCCAGCAGCTACCGACAGGGATCTATCTCACGCGAGCAGTACTTC

d_gene: TRBD1
j_gene: TRBJ1-2
v_gene: TRBV19
abundance: -
CDR3aa: CASSLQGADGYTF
CDR3nt: TGTGCCAGTAGTTTACAGGGGGCTGATGGCTACACCTTC

d_gene: -
j_gene: TRBJ2-5
v_gene: TRBV28
abundance: -
CDR3aa: CASSLQVPETQYF
CDR3nt: TGTGCCAGCAGTTTACAGGTACCAGAGACCCAGTACTTC

d_gene: TRBD2
j_gene: TRBJ2-3
v_gene: TRBV7-9
abundance: -
CDR3aa: CASSLSGSGADTQYF
CDR3nt: TGTGCCAGCAGCCTTAGCGGGAGCGGGGCAGATACGCAGTATTTT

d_gene: -
j_gene: TRBJ2-1
v_gene: TRBV9
abundance: -
CDR3aa: CASSTDSTYNEQFF
CDR3nt: TGTGCCAGCAGTACGGACAGTACTTACAATGAGCAGTTCTTC

d_gene: -
j_gene: TRBJ1-3
v_gene: TRBV14
abundance: -
CDR3aa: CASSRTRAPGNTIYF
CDR3nt: TGTGCCAGCAGCCGGACAAGGGCGCCTGGAAACACCATATATTTT

d_gene: -
j_gene: TRBJ1-4
v_gene: TRBV6-5
abundance: -
CDR3aa: CASTSRGGANEKLFF
CDR3nt: TGTGCCAGCACCTCCCGGGGCGGGGCTAATGAAAAACTGTTTTTT

d_gene: -
j_gene: TRBJ2-3
v_gene: TRBV5-8
abundance: -
CDR3aa: CASSPGIVTSTDTQYF
CDR3nt: TGTGCCAGCAGCCCCGGGATTGTCACTAGCACAGATACGCAGTATTTT

d_gene: -
j_gene: TRBJ2-5
v_gene: TRBV3-1/TRBV3-2
abundance: few
CDR3aa: CASSPQIKETQYF
CDR3nt: TGTGCCAGCAGCCCCCAGATAAAAGAGACCCAGTACTTC

d_gene: -
j_gene: TRBJ1-2
v_gene: TRBV19
abundance: -
CDR3aa: CASSPGSKANYGYTF
CDR3nt: TGTGCCAGTAGTCCCGGGAGTAAAGCTAACTATGGCTACACCTTC

d_gene: -
j_gene: TRBJ2-3
v_gene: TRBV12-3/TRBV12-4
abundance: -
CDR3aa: CASNTFTDTQYF
CDR3nt: TGTGCCAGCAACACCTTTACAGATACGCAGTATTTT

d_gene: TRBD1
j_gene: TRBJ1-5
v_gene: TRBV6-1
abundance: -
CDR3aa: CASSEGPTGFNQPQHF
CDR3nt: TGTGCCAGCAGTGAGGGTCCGACAGGGTTCAATCAGCCCCAGCATTTT